These T cell receptor beta chains were read from a single sample in a study of cytomegalovirus exposure and HLA in healthy donors. Only in-frame clones appear in the TCRdb table, and some are missing; sequencing was by immunoSEQ multiplex PCR. There are fewer than 100,000 clones in the sample; about four fifths occur only once, and approximately 4% lies in the top ten. The sample was PBMCs. The source of these receptors is a woman aged 35 to 49 in good health and CMV-seropositive. Each CDR3 is given with its conserved first and last residue. A D gene is named only where the DNA matches it firmly. Part of the rows lack a size; the others show once, few, many or a class for expanded clones.

len,d_gene,abundance,j_gene,v_gene,CDR3nt,CDR3aa
14,-,-,TRBJ2-2,TRBV7-8,TGTGCCAGCAGCTTGGGGACACTTACCGGGGAGCTGTTTTTT,CASSLGTLTGELFF
14,-,few,TRBJ1-1,TRBV11-2,TGTGCCAGCAGCTTCCTCTACAGGGACACTGAAGCTTTCTTT,CASSFLYRDTEAFF
15,TRBD2,-,TRBJ2-3,TRBV9,TGTGCCAGCAGCGCCCAGACTAGCGGGAGAGATACGCAGTATTTT,CASSAQTSGRDTQYF
17,-,-,TRBJ1-2,TRBV7-8,TGTGCCAGCAGCTTAGTTTCGGACTCCTTCGGCAGCTATGGCTACACCTTC,CASSLVSDSFGSYGYTF
15,-,-,TRBJ1-2,TRBV15,TGTGCCACCAGCAGAGTTCTTAGCAGGGCTAATATCTACACCTTC,CATSRVLSRANIYTF
15,TRBD2,-,TRBJ2-7,TRBV10-3,TGTGCCATCAGTGGGACTAGCGGGGGCTCCTACGAGCAGTACTTC,CAISGTSGGSYEQYF
16,TRBD2,-,TRBJ2-5,TRBV25-1,TGTGCCAGCAGTGAATTCCTAGCGGAGAAAGGAGAGACCCAGTACTTC,CASSEFLAEKGETQYF
12,-,-,TRBJ2-1,TRBV7-9,TGTGCCAGCAGCTTAAGTAAGGGGGAGCAGTTCTTC,CASSLSKGEQFF
14,-,-,TRBJ2-1,TRBV19,TGTGCCAGTAGTGGGCTAGCGCGCTACAATGAGCAGTTCTTC,CASSGLARYNEQFF
16,-,once,TRBJ2-7,TRBV10-3,TGTGCCATCAGTGACCCATCGGACTGGCTTCGGGACGAGCAGTACTTC,CAISDPSDWLRDEQYF
18,TRBD1,-,TRBJ2-2,TRBV2,TGTGCCAGCAGTCGCCGGGACAGGGGCTGGGTTGGGACCGGGGAGCTGTTTTTT,CASSRRDRGWVGTGELFF
11,TRBD1,once,TRBJ2-1,TRBV2,TGTGCCAGCAGGCTGACAGGGTGGGAGTTCTTC,CASRLTGWEFF
13,-,-,TRBJ2-5,TRBV5-1,TGCGCCAGCAGCTTGGGCGGTCAAGAGACCCAGTACTTC,CASSLGGQETQYF
11,-,-,TRBJ2-3,TRBV7-9,TGTGCCAGCAGCGCGGGCCCAGCGCAGTATTTT,CASSAGPAQYF
14,TRBD1,-,TRBJ1-1,TRBV7-3,TGTGCCAGCAGCCGACAGGGGGCGGACACTGAAGCTTTCTTT,CASSRQGADTEAFF
15,TRBD1,few,TRBJ1-1,TRBV30,TGTGCCTGGAGAGCAATTTACAGGGGGAACACTGAAGCTTTCTTT,CAWRAIYRGNTEAFF